This T cell receptor beta chain was profiled in a study of T cell responses to AZD1222 COVID-19 vaccine. Across the whole study: Second doses at about 4 or about 12 weeks were pooled. Whole-study findings and limits: After the peak T cell response, and only then, were repertoires sampled. Donors were mostly white British, more females; clonal diversity possibly underestimated. Two AZD1222 doses significantly raised spike-specific TCR breadth and depth over controls.

To note about this clone: Its antigen is currently unknown.

Produced via immunoSEQ multiplex PCR; TCRdb's table is partial and in-frame only. The profile shows around 100,000 clones, around 90% of them singletons. The CDR3 is 12 amino acids. V gave up 8 bases and J gave up 3 bases, with 7 bases separating them. CDR1 and CDR2 (germline): MNHEY, SVGAGI. The specimen comprised peripheral blood, sampled on day 0 of AZD1222 vaccination. The V gene is TRBV6-5, the J gene TRBJ1-4, with a tentative D call TRBD1 (6 bases). The sequence came from an adult in good health. DNA for the CDR3: TGTGCCAGCGGACAGCCTAATGAAAAACTGTTTTTT. Translation: CASGQPNEKLFF.